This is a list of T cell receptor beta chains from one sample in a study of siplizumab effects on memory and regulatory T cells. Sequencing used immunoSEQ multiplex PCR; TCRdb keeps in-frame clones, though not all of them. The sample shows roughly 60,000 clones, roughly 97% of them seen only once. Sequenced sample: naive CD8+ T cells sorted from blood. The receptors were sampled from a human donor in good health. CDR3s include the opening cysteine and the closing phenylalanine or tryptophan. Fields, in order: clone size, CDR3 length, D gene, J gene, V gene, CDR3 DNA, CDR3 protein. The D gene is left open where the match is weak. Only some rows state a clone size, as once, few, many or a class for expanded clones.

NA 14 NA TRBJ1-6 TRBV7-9 TGTGCCAGCAGCTATGGGACGGAGTCTGAACCCCTCCACTTT CASSYGTESEPLHF
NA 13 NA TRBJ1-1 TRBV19 TGTGCCAGTAGTATACAACAGAACACTGAAGCTTTCTTT CASSIQQNTEAFF
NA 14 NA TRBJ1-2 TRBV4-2 TGTGCCAGCAGCCAAGAAGGGACGGACTATGGCTACACCTTC CASSQEGTDYGYTF
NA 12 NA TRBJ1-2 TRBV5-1 TGCGCCAGCGGCAACGAAGGCTATGGCTACACCTTC CASGNEGYGYTF
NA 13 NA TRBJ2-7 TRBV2 TGTGCCAGCACTTCAGGGATAAAGTACGAGCAGTACTTC CASTSGIKYEQYF
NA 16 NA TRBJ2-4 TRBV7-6 TGTGCCAGCAGCTTAGACGTTGGGCTAGCCAAAAACATTCAGTACTTC CASSLDVGLAKNIQYF
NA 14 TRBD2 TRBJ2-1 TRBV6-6 TGTGCCAGCAGTCTCGGGGGGGCCCCCAATGAGCAGTTCTTC CASSLGGAPNEQFF
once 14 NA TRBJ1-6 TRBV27 TGTGCCAGCAGTGGGGGACTGTATAATTCACCCCTCCACTTT CASSGGLYNSPLHF
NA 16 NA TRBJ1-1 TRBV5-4 TGTGCCAGCAGCGACATGGTGACAGACCTCAACACTGAAGCTTTCTTT CASSDMVTDLNTEAFF
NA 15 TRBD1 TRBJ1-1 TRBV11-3 TGTGCCAGCAGCCCTACCGGGACAGTGAGGACTGAAGCTTTCTTT CASSPTGTVRTEAFF
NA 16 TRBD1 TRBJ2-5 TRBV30 TGTGCCTGGATTGAGTGGGGAACAGGGGGTGTGGAGACCCAGTACTTC CAWIEWGTGGVETQYF
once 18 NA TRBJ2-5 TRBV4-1 TGCGCCAGCAGCCAAACGGGGCTGGGGGGGGCGATCCAAGAGACCCAGTACTTC CASSQTGLGGAIQETQYF
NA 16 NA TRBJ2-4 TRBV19 TGTGCCAGTAGTATAGGACAGTCGAAAGCCAAAAACATTCAGTACTTC CASSIGQSKAKNIQYF
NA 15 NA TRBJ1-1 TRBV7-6 TGTGCCAGCACCTTCGGCGCGGGGTTGGACACTGAAGCTTTCTTT CASTFGAGLDTEAFF
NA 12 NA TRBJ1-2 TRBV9 TGTGCCAGCAGCGGGACAGTCTATGGCTACACCTTC CASSGTVYGYTF
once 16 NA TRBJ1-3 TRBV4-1 TGCGCCAGCAGCCAAGACCCCGGAGACTCTGGAAACACCATATATTTT CASSQDPGDSGNTIYF
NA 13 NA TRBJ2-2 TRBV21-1 TGTGCCAGCAGCAAAGGGAGTACCGGGGAGCTGTTTTTT CASSKGSTGELFF
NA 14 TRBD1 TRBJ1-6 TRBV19 TGTGCCAGTAGTATGGACAGGGTGAATTCACCCCTCCACTTT CASSMDRVNSPLHF
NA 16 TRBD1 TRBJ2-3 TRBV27 TGTGCCAGCAGTTCGTTGGGACAGGGGTATCCAGATACGCAGTATTTT CASSSLGQGYPDTQYF
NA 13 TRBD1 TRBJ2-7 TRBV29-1 TGCAGCGTTGAGGGGACAGGGACCTACGAGCAGTACTTC CSVEGTGTYEQYF
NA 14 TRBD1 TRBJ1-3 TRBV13 TGTGCCAGCAGTACTCGACAGGGGGGGGACACCATATATTTT CASSTRQGGDTIYF
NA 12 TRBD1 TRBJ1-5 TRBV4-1 TGCGCCAGCGGGGACAGGAATCAGCCCCAGCATTTT CASGDRNQPQHF
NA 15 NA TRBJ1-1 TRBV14 TGTGCCAGCAGCCAAGAGATGGCGGTGAACACTGAAGCTTTCTTT CASSQEMAVNTEAFF
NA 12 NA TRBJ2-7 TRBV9 TGTGCCAGCAGCCCTGGTACCTACGAGCAGTACTTC CASSPGTYEQYF
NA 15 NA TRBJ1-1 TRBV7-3 TGTGCCAGCAGCTTAATAGGGGCAGGGAACACTGAAGCTTTCTTT CASSLIGAGNTEAFF
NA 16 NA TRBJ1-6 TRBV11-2 TGTGCCAGCAGCCCAAGCGCGAGCTCCTATAATTCACCCCTCCACTTT CASSPSASSYNSPLHF
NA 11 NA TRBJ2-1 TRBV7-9 TGTGCCAGCAGCTCGATCAATGAGCAGTTCTTC CASSSINEQFF
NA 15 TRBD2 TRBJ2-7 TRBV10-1 TGCGCCAGCAGTGATCCCAGCGGGGGGCTCTACGAGCAGTACTTC CASSDPSGGLYEQYF
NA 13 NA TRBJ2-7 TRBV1 TGCACCAGCAGCCAGGGTACCTGTTGGGGGCAGTACTTC CTSSQGTCWGQYF
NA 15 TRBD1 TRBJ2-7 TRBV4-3 TGCGCCAGCAGCCAAGATCGACAGGGTTCCTACGAGCAGTACTTC CASSQDRQGSYEQYF
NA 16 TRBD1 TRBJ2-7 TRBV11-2 TGTGCCAGCAGCGGTTGGGGGGACAGGGATTCCTACGAGCAGTACTTC CASSGWGDRDSYEQYF
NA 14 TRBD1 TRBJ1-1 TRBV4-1 TGCGCCAGCAGCCAACCGGGACAGGGAGCTGAAGCTTTCTTT CASSQPGQGAEAFF
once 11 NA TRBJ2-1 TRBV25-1 TGTGCCAGCAGTGATTATGGTGAGCAGTTCTTC CASSDYGEQFF
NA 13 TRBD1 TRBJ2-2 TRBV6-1 TGTGCCAGCAGCCCAGGGGGTCTCGGGGAGCTGTTTTTT CASSPGGLGELFF
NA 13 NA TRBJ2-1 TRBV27 TGTGCCAGCAGTTTAAGGCTCGGCAATGAGCAGTTCTTC CASSLRLGNEQFF
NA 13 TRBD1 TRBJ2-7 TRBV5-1 TGCGCCAGCAGCTACACAGGGGGCGACGAGCAGTACTTC CASSYTGGDEQYF
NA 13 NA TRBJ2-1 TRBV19 TGTGCCAGTAGTATTGACAGCCACAATGAGCAGTTCTTC CASSIDSHNEQFF
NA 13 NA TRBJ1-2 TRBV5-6 TGTGCCAGCAGTTCGGGCCTCGACCATGGCTACACCTTC CASSSGLDHGYTF
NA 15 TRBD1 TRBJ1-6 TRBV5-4 TGTGCCAGCAGCACTCGGGACAGCGGTCCTTTTCCCCTCCACTTT CASSTRDSGPFPLHF
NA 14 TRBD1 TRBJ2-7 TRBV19 TGTGCCAGCTCCCTTGACAGGGGGGCATACGAGCAGTACTTC CASSLDRGAYEQYF
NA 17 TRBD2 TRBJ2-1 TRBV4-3 TGCGCCAGCAGCCTAAGGGCCACTAGCGGGGGAGACAATGAGCAGTTCTTC CASSLRATSGGDNEQFF
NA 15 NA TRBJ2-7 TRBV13 TGTGCCAGCGGGGGGTCTGGGGCCTCCTCCTACGAGCAGTACTTC CASGGSGASSYEQYF
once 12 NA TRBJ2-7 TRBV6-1 TGTGCCAGCAGTGAAATACGTGTAGAGCAGTACTTC CASSEIRVEQYF
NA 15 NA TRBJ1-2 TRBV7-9 TGTGCCAGCAGTCATGGGTCGGGGGTGAAGTATGGCTACACCTTC CASSHGSGVKYGYTF
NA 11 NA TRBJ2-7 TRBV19 TGTGCCAGTACTGACAGCTACGAGCAGTACTTC CASTDSYEQYF
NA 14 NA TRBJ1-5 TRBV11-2 TGTGCCAGCAGCACCTCGGGGGGCGATCAGCCCCAGCATTTT CASSTSGGDQPQHF
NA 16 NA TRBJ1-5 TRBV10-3 TGTGCCATCAGTGGGGGGACACCCGAAAAAGATCAGCCCCAGCATTTT CAISGGTPEKDQPQHF
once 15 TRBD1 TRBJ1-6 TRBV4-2 TGTGCCAGCAGCCAGGCTAGGACAGGGGGAGCACCCCTCCACTTT CASSQARTGGAPLHF
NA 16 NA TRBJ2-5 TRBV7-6 TGTGCCAGCAGGAGACTCCCGGGACAAGGCAAAGAGACCCAGTACTTC CASRRLPGQGKETQYF
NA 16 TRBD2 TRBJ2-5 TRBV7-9 TGTGCCAGCAGCTTAGGTCCAGCGGGGGGCCAAGAGACCCAGTACTTC CASSLGPAGGQETQYF
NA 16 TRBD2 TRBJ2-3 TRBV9 TGTGCCAGCAGCGGAGGACTAGCGAAGACCACAGATACGCAGTATTTT CASSGGLAKTTDTQYF
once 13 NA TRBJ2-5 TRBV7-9 TGTGCCAGCAGCCAGAAAATACAAGAGACCCAGTACTTC CASSQKIQETQYF
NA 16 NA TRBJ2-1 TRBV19 TGTGCCAGTAGTATAATGTCAGGGGACTCGTACAATGAGCAGTTCTTC CASSIMSGDSYNEQFF
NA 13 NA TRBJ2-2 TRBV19 TGTGCCAGTATAAAGGCTTCAACCGGGGAGCTGTTTTTT CASIKASTGELFF
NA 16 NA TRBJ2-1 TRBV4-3 TGCGCCAGCAGCCAAGACACGAGCTTCCCCTACAATGAGCAGTTCTTC CASSQDTSFPYNEQFF
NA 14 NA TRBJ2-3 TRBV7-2 TGTGCCAGCAGCTTTGAGGGGCAGGGAGATACGCAGTATTTT CASSFEGQGDTQYF
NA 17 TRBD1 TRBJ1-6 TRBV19 TGTGCCAGTAGCGACAGGGCTAGGGGACTCTATAATTCACCCCTCCACTTT CASSDRARGLYNSPLHF
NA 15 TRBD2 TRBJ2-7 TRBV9 TGTGCCAGCAGCGCCGGGACTAGCGGACCCTACGAGCAGTACTTC CASSAGTSGPYEQYF
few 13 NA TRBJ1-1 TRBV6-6 TGTGCCAGCAGTTACTCCCTCAACCCTGAAGCTTTCTTT CASSYSLNPEAFF